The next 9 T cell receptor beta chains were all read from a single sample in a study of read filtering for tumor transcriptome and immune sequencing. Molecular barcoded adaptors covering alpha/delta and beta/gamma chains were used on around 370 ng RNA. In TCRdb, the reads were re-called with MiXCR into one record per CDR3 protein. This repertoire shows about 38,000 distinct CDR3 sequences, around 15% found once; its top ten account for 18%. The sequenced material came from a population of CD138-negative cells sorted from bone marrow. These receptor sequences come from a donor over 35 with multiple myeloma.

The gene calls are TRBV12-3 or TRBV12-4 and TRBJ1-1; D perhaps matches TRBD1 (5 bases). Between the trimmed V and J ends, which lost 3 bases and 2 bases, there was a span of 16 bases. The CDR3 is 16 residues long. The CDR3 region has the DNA TGTGCCAGCAGTTTCGGCTCAGCAGGGAGCAACACTGAAGCTTTCTTT. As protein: CASSFGSAGSNTEAFF.

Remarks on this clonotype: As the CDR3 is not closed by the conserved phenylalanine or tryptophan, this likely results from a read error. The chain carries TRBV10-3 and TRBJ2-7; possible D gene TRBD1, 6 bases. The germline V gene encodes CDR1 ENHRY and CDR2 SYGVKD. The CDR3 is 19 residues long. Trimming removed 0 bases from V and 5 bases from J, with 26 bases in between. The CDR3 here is CAISESLGQMAPTAHEQYL. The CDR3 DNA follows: TGTGCCATCAGTGAGTCTCTAGGACAGATGGCGCCTACAGCCCACGAGCAGTACCTC.

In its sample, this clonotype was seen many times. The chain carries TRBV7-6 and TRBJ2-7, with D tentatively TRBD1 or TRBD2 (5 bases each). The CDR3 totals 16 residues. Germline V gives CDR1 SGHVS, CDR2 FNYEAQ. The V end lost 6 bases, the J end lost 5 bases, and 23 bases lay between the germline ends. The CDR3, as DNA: TGTGCCAGCAGACCAAGTGCCGGGACCAAATACGACGAGCAGTACTTC. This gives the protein CASRPSAGTKYDEQYF.

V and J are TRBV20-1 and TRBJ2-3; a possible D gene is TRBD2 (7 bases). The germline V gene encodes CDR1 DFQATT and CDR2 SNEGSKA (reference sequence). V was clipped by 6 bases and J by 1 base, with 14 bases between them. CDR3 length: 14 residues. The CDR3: CSARGGGRTDTQYF. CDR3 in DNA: TGCAGTGCAAGGGGGGGGGGGCGCACAGATACGCAGTATTTT.

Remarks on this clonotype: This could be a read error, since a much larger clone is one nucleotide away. The CDR3: CACRDREWSYEQYF. CDR3 DNA sequence: TGTGCCTGCAGGGACAGGGAGTGGTCCTACGAGCAGTACTTC. The rearrangement links TRBV12-3 or TRBV12-4 to TRBJ2-7, with TRBD1 matching over 9 bases. The CDR3 is 14 residues long.

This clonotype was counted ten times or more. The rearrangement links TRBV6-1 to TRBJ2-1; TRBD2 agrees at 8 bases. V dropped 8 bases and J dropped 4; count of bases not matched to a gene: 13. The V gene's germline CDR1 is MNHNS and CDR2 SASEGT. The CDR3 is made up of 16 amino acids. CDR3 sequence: CASAWTGTRRYNEQFF. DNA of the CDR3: TGTGCCAGCGCTTGGACCGGGACTAGGAGGTACAATGAGCAGTTCTTC.

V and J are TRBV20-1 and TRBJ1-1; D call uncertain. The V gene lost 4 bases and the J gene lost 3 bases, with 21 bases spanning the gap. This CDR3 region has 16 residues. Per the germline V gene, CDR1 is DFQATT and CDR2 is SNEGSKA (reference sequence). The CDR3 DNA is TGCAGTGCTACAGGTCCACGCGATCCGTTGGACACTGAAGCTTTCTTT. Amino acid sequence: CSATGPRDPLDTEAFF.

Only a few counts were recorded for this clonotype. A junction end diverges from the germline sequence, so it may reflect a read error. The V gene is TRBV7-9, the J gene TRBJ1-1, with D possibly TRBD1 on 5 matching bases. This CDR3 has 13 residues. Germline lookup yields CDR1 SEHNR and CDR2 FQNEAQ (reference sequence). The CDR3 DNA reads TGCGCCAGCAGCAACAGGCAAGGCACTGAAGCTTCCTTT. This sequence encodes CASSNRQGTEASF.

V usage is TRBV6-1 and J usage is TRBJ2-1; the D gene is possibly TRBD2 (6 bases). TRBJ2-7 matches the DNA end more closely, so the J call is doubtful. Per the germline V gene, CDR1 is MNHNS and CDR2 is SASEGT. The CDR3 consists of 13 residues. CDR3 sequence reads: CASSALAVGEQYF. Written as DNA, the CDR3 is TGTGCCAGCAGTGCACTAGCCGTTGGGGAGCAGTACTTC.